Listed below are T cell receptor beta chains from one sample, sequenced in a study of blood T cell repertoires in COVID-19. Method: immunoSEQ multiplex PCR; TCRdb's copy keeps in-frame clones and lacks some. Altogether 130,000 to 150,000 clones are present, around 82% being singletons, with the ten largest covering about 5%. The sample comprised peripheral blood. The receptors were gathered from a woman aged 50 to 65 with acute or convalescent COVID-19. Both conserved end residues are part of each CDR3.

TRBV10-3	TRBJ2-4	CAISESASGVNIQYF
TRBV27	TRBJ1-2	CASSLDPREGYTF
TRBV5-4	TRBJ1-2	CASSGDTTFYGYTF
TRBV11-3	TRBJ2-1	CASSLDSDRSNEQFF
TRBV3-1/TRBV3-2	TRBJ2-1	CASSQDIAGGYNEQFF
TRBV27	TRBJ2-2	CASSLFTPLLNTGELFF
TRBV6-5	TRBJ1-2	CASSPITGFRGYTF
TRBV7-8	TRBJ1-1	CASRWTANTEAFF
TRBV5-1	TRBJ2-1	CASSLIGDRGHEQFF
TRBV7-3	TRBJ2-7	CASSSQSAGLNEQYF
TRBV2	TRBJ1-1	CASSATGRNTEAFF
TRBV5-1	TRBJ2-1	CASSQLAGGPNEQFF
TRBV10-3	TRBJ2-1	CAISTSSGGLNEQFF
TRBV5-1	TRBJ2-4	CASSPGGLGKNIQYF
TRBV2	TRBJ1-1	CASSERDSTAGMNTEAFF
TRBV7-3	TRBJ2-1	CASSLRLAGRGNEQFF
TRBV6-2/TRBV6-3	TRBJ1-4	CASSYALRLRLFF
TRBV5-6	TRBJ1-1	CASSGQNTEAFF
TRBV10-1	TRBJ1-5	CASRVLWEFNQPQHF
TRBV7-9	TRBJ1-5	CASSFFLGGESNQPQHF
TRBV28	TRBJ1-1	CASSSAGAPTEAFF
TRBV24-1	TRBJ2-2	CATSDSTGVTIGELFF
TRBV7-3	TRBJ1-6	CASSLGPVGSPLHF
TRBV30	TRBJ2-6	CAWDRTGSSGANVLTF
TRBV5-5	TRBJ1-5	CASSLEQGLSNQPQHF
TRBV6-5	TRBJ2-5	CASSSLSGGRQTQYF
TRBV18	TRBJ1-4	CASSPRDRAYEKLFF
TRBV12-3/TRBV12-4	TRBJ1-1	CASSPQENTEAFF